This T cell receptor beta chain was obtained from a study of blood T cell repertoires in COVID-19. As for the study in general: COVID-19 samples, acute and convalescent, were from the United States, Italy and Spain. The analysed material was cDNA or gDNA that came from T cells, B-cell-depleted T cells, or PBMCs.

How the authors handled the data: Reference gene primer amplification gave estimated nucleated cell counts. TCRdb's table, derived via immunoSEQ multiplex PCR, lists solely in-frame clones and lacks some. The V and J calls and the clone size are those of that table, but D and trimming were determined from the DNA. Of around 300,000 clones in the sample, about nine tenths were seen once. The specimen was peripheral blood. The clonotype was recovered from a middle-aged man with acute or convalescent COVID-19.

The CDR3 spells CASSVQGASGDEQFF. The CDR3 coding sequence is TGTGCCAGCAGTGTACAAGGGGCCTCTGGGGATGAGCAGTTCTTC. The chain carries TRBV25-1 and TRBJ2-1, with D possibly TRBD1 on 5 matching bases. The CDR3 contains 15 residues. Trimming left V 4 bases short and J 8 bases short, with 18 bases between. CDR1 is MGHDK and CDR2 is SYGVNS in the germline V gene.